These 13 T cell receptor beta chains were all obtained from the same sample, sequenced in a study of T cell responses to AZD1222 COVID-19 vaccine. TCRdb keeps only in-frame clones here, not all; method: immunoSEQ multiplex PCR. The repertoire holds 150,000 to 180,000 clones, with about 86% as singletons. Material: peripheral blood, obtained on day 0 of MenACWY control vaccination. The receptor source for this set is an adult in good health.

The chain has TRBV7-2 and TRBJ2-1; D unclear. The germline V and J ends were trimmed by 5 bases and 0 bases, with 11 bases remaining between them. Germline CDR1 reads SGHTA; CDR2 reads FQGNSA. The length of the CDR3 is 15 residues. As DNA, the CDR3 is TGTGCCAGCAGCCCGCAGTCCTTCTCCTACAATGAGCAGTTCTTC. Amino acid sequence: CASSPQSFSYNEQFF.

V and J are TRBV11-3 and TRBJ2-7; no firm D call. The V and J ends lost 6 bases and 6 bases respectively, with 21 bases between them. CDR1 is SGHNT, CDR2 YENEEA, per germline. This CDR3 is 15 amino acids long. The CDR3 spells CASSPIRAFRGEQYF. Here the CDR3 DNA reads TGTGCCAGCAGTCCCATTCGAGCTTTTCGTGGCGAGCAGTACTTC.

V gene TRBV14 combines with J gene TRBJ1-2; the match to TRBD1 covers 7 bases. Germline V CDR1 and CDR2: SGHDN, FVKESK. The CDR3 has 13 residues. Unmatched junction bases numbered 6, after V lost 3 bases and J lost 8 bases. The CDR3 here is CASSQNRGGGYTF. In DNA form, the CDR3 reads TGTGCCAGCAGCCAGAACAGGGGCGGAGGCTACACCTTC.

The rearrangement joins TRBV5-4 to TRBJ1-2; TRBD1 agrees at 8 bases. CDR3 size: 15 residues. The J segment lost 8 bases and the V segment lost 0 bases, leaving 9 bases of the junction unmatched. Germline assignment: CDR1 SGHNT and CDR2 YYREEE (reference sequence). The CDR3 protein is CASSLADRDGGGYTF. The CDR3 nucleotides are TGTGCCAGCAGCTTGGCGGACAGGGATGGGGGAGGCTACACCTTC.

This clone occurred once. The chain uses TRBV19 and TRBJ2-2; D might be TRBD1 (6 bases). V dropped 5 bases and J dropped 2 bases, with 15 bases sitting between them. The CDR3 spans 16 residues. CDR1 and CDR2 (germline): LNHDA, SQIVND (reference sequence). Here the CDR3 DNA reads TGTGCCAGTAGTCGGAGAAGGACAGCTAACACCGGGGAGCTGTTTTTT. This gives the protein CASSRRRTANTGELFF.

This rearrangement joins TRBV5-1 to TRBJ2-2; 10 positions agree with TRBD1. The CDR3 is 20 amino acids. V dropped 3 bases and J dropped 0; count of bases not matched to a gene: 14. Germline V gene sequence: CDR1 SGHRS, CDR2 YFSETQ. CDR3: CASSSTGQGSFWSNTGELFF. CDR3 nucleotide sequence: TGCGCCAGCAGCTCGACGGGACAGGGGAGTTTTTGGTCGAACACCGGGGAGCTGTTTTTT.

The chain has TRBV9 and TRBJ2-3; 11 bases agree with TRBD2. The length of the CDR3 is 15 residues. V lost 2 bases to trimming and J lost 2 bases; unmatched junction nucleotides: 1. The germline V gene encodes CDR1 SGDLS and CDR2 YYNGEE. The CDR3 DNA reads TGTGCCAGCAGCGTGACTAGCGGGGTCACAGATACGCAGTATTTT. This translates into CASSVTSGVTDTQYF.

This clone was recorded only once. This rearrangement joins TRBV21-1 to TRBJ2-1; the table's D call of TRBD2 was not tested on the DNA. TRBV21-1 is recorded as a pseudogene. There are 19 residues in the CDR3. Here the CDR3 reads CARYRGVETSGSSYNEQFF. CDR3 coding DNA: TGTGCCAGGTACAGGGGGGTTGAGACTAGCGGGAGCTCCTACAATGAGCAGTTCTTC.

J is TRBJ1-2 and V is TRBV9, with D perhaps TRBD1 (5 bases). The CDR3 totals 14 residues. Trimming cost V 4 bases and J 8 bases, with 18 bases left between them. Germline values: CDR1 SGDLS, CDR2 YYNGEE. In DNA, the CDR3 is TGTGCCAGCAGCTCCACTGGTGTGGGGCTCGGCTACACCTTC. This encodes CASSSTGVGLGYTF.

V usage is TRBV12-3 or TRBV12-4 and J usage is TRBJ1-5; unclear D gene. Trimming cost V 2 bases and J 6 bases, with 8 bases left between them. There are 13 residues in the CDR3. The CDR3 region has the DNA TGTGCCAGCAGTTTACAGGAGGGTCAGCCCCAGCATTTT. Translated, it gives CASSLQEGQPQHF.

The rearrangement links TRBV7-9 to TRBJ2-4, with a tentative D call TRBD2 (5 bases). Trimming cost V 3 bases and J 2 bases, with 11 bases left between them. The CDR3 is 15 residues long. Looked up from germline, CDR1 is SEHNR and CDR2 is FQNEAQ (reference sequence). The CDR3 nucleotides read TGTGCCAGCAGCTTTGAGGGTAGGACCAAAAACATTCAGTACTTC. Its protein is CASSFEGRTKNIQYF.

In DNA, the CDR3 is TGCGCCAGCAGCCAGCTTGATCTCGGACTAGCGGGGGGGCAGACGCAGTATTTT. It encodes CASSQLDLGLAGGQTQYF. V and J are TRBV4-1 and TRBJ2-3; 15 bases are shared with TRBD2. The CDR3 is 18 residues long. Germline V gene lookup returns CDR1 MGHRA and CDR2 YSYEKL. With 3 bases clipped from V and 9 bases from J, the junction kept 13 bases outside the gene matches.

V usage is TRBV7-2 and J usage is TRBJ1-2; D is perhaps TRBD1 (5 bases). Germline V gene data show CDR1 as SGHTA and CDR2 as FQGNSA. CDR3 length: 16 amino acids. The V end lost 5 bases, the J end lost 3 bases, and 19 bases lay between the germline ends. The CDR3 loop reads CASSLPGTGSHYGYTF. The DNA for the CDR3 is TGTGCCAGCAGCCTTCCGGGGACGGGTTCTCACTATGGCTACACCTTC. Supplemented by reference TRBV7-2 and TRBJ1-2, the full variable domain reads GAGVSQSPSNKVTEKGKDVELRCDPISGHTALYWYRQSLGQGLEFLIYFQGNSAPDKSGLPSDRFSAERTGGSVSTLTIQRTQQEDSAVYLCASSLPGTGSHYGYTFGSGTRLTVV.